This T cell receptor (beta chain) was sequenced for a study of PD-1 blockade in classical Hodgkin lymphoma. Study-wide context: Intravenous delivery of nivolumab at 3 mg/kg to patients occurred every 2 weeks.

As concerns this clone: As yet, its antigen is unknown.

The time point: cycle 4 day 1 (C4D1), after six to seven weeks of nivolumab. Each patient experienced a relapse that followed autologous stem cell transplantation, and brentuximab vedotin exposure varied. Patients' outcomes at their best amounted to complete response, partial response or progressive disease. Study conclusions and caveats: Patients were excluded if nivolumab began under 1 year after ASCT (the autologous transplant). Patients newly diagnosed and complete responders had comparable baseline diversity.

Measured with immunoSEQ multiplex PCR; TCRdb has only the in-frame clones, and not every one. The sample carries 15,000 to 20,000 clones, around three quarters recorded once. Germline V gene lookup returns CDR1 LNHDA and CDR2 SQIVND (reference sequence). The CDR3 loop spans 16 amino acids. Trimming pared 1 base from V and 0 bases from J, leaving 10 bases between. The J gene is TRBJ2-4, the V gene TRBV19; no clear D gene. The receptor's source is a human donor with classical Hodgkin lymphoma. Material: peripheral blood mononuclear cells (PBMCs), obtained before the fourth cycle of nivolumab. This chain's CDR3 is CASSIAWVLAKNIQYF. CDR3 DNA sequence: TGTGCCAGTAGTATAGCTTGGGTTCTAGCCAAAAACATTCAGTACTTC.